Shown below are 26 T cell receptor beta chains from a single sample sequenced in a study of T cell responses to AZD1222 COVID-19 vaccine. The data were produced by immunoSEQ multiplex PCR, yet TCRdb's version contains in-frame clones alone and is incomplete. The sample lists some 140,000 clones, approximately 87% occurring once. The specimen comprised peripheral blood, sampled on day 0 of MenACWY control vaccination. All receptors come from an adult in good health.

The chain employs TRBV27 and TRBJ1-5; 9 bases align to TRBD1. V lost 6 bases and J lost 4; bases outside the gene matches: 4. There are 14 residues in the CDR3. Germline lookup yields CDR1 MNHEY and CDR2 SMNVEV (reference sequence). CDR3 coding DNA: TGTGCCAGCAGGAGGGACAGGGATAATCAGCCCCAGCATTTT. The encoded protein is CASRRDRDNQPQHF.

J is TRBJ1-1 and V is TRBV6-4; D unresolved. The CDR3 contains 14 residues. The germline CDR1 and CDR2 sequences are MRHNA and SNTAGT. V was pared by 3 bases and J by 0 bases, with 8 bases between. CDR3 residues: CASSDIALNTEAFF. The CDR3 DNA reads TGTGCCAGCAGTGATATAGCTTTGAACACTGAAGCTTTCTTT.

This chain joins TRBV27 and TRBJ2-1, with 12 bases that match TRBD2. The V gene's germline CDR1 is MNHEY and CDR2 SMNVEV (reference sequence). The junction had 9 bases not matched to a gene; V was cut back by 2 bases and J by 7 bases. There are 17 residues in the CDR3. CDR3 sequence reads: CASSLVLAGGLGNEQFF. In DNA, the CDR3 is TGTGCCAGCAGTTTAGTTCTAGCGGGGGGGCTGGGGAATGAGCAGTTCTTC.

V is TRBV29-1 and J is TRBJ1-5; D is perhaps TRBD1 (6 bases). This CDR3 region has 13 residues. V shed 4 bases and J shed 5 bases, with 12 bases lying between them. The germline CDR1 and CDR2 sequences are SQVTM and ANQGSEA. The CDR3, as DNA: TGCAGCGTTGGCGGGGGGCTCGATCAGCCCCAGCATTTT. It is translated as CSVGGGLDQPQHF.

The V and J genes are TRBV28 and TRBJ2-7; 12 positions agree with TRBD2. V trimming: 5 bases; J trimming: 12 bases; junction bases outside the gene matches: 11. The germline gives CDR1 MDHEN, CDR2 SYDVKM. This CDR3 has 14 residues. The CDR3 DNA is TGTGCCAGCAGTGTCCCTAGCGGGAGGGCCAGAACGTACTTC. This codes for CASSVPSGRARTYF.

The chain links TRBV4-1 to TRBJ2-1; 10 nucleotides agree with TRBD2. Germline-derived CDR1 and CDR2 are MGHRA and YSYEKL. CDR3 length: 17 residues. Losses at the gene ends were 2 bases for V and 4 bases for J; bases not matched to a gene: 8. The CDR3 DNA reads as TGCGCCAGCAGCCAATTTCTAGCGGGAGATGGGTACAATGAGCAGTTCTTC. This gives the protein CASSQFLAGDGYNEQFF.

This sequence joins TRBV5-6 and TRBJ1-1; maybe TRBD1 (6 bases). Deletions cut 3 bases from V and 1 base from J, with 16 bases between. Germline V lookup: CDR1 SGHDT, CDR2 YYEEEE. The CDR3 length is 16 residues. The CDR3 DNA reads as TGTGCCAGCAGCTACCCCAGGGGCATGGGGAACACTGAAGCTTTCTTT. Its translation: CASSYPRGMGNTEAFF.

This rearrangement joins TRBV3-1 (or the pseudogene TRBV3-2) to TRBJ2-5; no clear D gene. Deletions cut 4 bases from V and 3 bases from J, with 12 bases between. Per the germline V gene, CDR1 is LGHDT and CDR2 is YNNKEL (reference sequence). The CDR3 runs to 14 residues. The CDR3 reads CASSLLGREETQYF. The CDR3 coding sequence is TGTGCCAGCAGCCTCTTGGGTAGGGAAGAGACCCAGTACTTC.

CDR3 DNA sequence: TGTGCCACCAGTGATTCCCGACAGAGCCCATACAATGAGCAGTTCTTC. Its protein product is CATSDSRQSPYNEQFF. The chain recombines TRBV24-1 with TRBJ2-1; perhaps TRBD1 as D (5 bases). The CDR3 covers 16 residues. The germline V and J ends were trimmed by 2 bases and 4 bases, with 14 bases remaining between them. Germline V CDR1 and CDR2: KGHDR, SFDVKD.

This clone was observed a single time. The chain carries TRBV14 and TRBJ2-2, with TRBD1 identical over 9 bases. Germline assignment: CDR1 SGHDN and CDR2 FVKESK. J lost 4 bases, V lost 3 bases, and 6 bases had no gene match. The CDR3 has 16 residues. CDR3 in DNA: TGTGCCAGCAGCCACCGGACAGGGGCGGGCACCGGGGAGCTGTTTTTT. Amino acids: CASSHRTGAGTGELFF.

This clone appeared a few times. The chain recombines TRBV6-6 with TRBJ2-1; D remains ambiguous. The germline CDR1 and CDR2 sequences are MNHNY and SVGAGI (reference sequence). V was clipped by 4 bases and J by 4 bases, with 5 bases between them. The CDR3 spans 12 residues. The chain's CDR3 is CASSFDYNEQFF. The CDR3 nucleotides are TGTGCCAGCAGTTTCGATTACAATGAGCAGTTCTTC.

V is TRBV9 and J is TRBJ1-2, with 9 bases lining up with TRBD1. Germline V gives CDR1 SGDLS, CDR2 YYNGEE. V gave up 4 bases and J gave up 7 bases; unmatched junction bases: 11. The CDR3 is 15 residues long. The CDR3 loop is CASSSTWTGEAGYTF. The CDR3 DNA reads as TGTGCCAGCAGCTCGACTTGGACAGGGGAGGCTGGCTACACCTTC.

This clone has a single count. The chain's CDR3 is CASSSDTGTTPWGYTF. The CDR3 nucleotides read TGTGCCAGCAGTTCGGATACCGGGACAACGCCTTGGGGCTACACCTTC. The chain employs TRBV27 and TRBJ1-2, with D tentatively TRBD1 (6 bases). The CDR3 has 16 residues. The V gene's germline CDR1 is MNHEY and CDR2 SMNVEV (reference sequence). Trimming cost V 4 bases and J 8 bases, with 23 bases left between them.

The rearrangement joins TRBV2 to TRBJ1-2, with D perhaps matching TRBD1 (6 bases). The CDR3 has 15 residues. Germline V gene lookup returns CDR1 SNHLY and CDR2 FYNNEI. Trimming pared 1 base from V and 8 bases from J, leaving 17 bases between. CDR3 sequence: CASSEVVDRVDGYTF. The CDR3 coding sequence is TGTGCCAGCAGTGAAGTAGTGGACAGAGTGGACGGCTACACCTTC.

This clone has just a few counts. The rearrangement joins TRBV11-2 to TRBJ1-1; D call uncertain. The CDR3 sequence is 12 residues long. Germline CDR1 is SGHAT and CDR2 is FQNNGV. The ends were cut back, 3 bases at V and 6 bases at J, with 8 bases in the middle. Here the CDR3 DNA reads TGTGCCAGCAGCTTGGGGATCGCTGAAGCTTTCTTT. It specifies CASSLGIAEAFF.

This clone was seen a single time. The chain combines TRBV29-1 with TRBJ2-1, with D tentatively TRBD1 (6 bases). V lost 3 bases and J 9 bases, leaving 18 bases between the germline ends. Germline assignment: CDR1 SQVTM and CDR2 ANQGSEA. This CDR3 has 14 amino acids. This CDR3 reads CSVDFDSGVGEQFF. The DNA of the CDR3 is TGCAGCGTTGACTTTGACTCAGGGGTAGGTGAGCAGTTCTTC.

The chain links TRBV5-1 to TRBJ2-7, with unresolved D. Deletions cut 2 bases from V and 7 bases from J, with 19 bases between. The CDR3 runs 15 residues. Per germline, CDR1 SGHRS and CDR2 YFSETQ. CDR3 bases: TGCGCCAGCAGCTTCGTGTGGGGTGCCGGGTGGGAGCAGTACTTC. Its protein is CASSFVWGAGWEQYF.

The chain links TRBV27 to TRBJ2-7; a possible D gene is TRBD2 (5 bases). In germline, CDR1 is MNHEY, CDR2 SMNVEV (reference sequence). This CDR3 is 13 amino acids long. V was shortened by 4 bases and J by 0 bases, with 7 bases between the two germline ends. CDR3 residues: CASSWTVSYEQYF. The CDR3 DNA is TGTGCCAGCAGTTGGACTGTCTCCTACGAGCAGTACTTC.

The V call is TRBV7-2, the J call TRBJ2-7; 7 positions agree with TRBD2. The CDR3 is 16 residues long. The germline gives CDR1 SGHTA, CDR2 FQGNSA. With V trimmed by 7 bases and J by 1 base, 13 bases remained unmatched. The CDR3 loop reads CASTLRKGGPSYEQYF. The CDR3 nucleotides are TGTGCCAGCACACTTAGGAAGGGAGGGCCTTCCTACGAGCAGTACTTC.

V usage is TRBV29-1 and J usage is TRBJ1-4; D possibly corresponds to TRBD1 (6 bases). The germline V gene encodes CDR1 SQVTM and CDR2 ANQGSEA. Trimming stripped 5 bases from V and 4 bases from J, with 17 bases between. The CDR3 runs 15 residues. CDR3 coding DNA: TGCAGCGTTCAGGGGCCCCCCGGAGGTAATGAAAAACTGTTTTTT. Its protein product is CSVQGPPGGNEKLFF.

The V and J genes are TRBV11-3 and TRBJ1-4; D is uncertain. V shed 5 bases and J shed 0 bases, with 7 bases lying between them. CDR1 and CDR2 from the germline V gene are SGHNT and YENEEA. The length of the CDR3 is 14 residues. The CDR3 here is CASSLSSTNEKLFF. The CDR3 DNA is TGTGCCAGCAGCCTGAGTTCAACTAATGAAAAACTGTTTTTT.

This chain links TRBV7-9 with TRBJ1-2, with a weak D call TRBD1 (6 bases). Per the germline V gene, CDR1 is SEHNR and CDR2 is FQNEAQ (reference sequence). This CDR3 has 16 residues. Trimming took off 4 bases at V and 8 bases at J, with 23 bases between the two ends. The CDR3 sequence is CASSSLEGHRVVGYTF. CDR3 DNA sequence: TGTGCCAGCAGCTCCCTGGAGGGACACCGGGTTGTCGGCTACACCTTC. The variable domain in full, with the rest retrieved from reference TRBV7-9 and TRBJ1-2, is DTGVSQNPRHKITKRGQNVTFRCDPISEHNRLYWYRQTLGQGPEFLTYFQNEAQLEKSRLLSDRFSAERPKGSFSTLEIQRTEQGDSAMYLCASSSLEGHRVVGYTFGSGTRLTVV.

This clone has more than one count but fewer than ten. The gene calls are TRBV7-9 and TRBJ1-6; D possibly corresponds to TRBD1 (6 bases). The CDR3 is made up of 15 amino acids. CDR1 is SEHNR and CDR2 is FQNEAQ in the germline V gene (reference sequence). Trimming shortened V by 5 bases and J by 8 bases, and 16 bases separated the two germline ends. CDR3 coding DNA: TGTGCCAGCAGCCCGCCCCGGACAGCCGATTCACCCCTCCACTTT. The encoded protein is CASSPPRTADSPLHF.

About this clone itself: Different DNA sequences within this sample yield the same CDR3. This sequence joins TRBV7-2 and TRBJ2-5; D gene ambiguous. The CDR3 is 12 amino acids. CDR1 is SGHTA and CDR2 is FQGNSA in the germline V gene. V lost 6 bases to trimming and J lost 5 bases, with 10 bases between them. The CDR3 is CASSPPRETQYF. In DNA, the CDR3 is TGTGCCAGCAGTCCCCCACGGGAGACCCAGTACTTC.

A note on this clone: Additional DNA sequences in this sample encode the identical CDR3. This chain's CDR3 is CASSPRQGNSGNTIYF. The CDR3 region has the DNA TGTGCCAGCAGCCCGCGACAGGGGAACTCTGGAAACACCATATATTTT. The J gene is TRBJ1-3, the V gene TRBV11-2; 8 bases map to TRBD1. V trimming: 5 bases; J trimming: 0 bases; junction bases outside the gene matches: 6. The CDR3 runs to 16 residues. Germline assignment: CDR1 SGHAT and CDR2 FQNNGV.

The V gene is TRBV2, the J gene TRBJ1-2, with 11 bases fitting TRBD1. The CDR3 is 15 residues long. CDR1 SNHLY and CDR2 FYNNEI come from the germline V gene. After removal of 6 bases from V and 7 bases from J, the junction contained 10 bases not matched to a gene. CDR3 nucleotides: TGTGCCAGCAGACCGGACAGGGGGCGTAGGATTGGCTACACCTTC. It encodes CASRPDRGRRIGYTF.